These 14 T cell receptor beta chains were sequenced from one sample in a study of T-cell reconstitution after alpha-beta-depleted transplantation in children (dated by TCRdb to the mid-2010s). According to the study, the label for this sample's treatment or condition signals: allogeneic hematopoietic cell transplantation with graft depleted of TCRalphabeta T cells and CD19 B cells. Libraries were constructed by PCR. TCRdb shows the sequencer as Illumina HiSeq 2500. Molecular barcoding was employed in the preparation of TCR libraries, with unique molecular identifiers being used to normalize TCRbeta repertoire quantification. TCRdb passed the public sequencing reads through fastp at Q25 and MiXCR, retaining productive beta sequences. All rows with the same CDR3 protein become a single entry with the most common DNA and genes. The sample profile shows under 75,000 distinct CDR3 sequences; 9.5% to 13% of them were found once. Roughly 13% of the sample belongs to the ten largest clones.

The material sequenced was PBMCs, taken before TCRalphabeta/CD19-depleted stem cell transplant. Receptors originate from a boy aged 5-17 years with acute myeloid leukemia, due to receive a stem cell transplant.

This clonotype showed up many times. CDR3 DNA sequence: TGTGCCAGCAGCCGCCGAGGCGGGGCAACAGATACGCAGTATTTT. Its translation is CASSRRGGATDTQYF. The chain carries TRBV7-2 and TRBJ2-3; TRBD2 is a possible D gene (6 bases). The CDR3 sequence is 15 residues long. Germline V gene data show CDR1 as SGHTA and CDR2 as FQGNSA. V was pared by 5 bases and J by 3 bases, with 15 bases between.

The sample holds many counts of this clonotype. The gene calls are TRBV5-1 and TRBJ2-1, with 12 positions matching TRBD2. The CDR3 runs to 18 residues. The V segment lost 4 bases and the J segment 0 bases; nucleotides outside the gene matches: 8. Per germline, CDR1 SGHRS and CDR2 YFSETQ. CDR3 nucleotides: TGCGCCAGCAGCGTGACTCTAGCGGGAGGGAGCTCCTACAATGAGCAGTTCTTC. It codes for CASSVTLAGGSSYNEQFF.

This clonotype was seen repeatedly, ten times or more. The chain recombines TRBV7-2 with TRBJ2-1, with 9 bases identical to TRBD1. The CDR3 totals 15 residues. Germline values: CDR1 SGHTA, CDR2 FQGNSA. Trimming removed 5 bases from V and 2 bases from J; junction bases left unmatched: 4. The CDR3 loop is CASSRDRGAYNEQFF. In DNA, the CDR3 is TGTGCCAGCAGCCGAGACAGGGGGGCCTACAATGAGCAGTTCTTC.

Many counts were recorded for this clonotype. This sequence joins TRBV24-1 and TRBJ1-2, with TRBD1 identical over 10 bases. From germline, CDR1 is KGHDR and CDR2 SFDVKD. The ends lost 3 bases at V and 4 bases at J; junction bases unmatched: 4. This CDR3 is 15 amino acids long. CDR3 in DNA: TGTGCCACCAGTGATCAGACAGGGGGCGGCTATGGCTACACCTTC. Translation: CATSDQTGGGYGYTF.

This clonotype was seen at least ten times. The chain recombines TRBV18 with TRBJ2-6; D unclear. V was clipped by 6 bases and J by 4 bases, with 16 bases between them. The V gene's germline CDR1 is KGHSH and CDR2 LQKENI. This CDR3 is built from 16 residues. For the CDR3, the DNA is TGTGCCAGCTCGCGCGACCCAGGCCGAGGGGCCAACGTCCTGACTTTC. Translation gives CASSRDPGRGANVLTF.

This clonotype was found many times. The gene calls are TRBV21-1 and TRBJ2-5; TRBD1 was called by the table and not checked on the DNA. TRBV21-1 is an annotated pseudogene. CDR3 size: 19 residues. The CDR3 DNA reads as TGTGCCAGCAGCAAAGGTCGGGCAGGGGCGAAAGACCTCCAAGAGACCCAGTACTTC. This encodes CASSKGRAGAKDLQETQYF.

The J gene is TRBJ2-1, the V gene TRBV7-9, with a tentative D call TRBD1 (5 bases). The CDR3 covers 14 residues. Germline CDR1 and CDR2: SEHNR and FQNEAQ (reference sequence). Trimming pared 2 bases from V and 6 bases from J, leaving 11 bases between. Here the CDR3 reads CASSLRQGRNEQFF. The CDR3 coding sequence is TGTGCCAGCAGCTTAAGGCAGGGTCGCAATGAGCAGTTCTTC.

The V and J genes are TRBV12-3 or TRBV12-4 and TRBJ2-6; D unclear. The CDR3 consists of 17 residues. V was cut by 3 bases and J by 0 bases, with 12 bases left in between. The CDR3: CASSFQTQSSGANVLTF. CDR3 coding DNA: TGTGCCAGCAGTTTTCAGACCCAAAGCTCTGGGGCCAACGTCCTGACTTTC.

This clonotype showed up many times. The CDR3 DNA sequence: TGCGCCAGCAGCTTGTTTTCAGCAGCAACTAATGAAAAACTGTTTTTT. Amino acids: CASSLFSAATNEKLFF. The V call is TRBV5-1, the J call TRBJ1-4, with D unclear. V lost 1 base and J lost 0, with 10 bases in between. In germline, CDR1 is SGHRS, CDR2 YFSETQ. The CDR3 extends over 16 amino acids.

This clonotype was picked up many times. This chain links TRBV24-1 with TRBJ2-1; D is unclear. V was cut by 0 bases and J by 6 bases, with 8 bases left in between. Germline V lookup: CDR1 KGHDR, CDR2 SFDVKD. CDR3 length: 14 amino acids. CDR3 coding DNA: TGTGCCACCAGTGATTTGCTTCAGGCCAATGAGCAGTTCTTC. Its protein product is CATSDLLQANEQFF.

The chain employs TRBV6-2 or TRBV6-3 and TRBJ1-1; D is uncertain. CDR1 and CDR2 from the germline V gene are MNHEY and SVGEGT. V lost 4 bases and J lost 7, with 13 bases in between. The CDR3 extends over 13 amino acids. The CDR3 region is CASSLLILGEAFF. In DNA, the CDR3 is TGTGCCAGCAGTTTACTGATTCTCGGTGAAGCTTTCTTT.

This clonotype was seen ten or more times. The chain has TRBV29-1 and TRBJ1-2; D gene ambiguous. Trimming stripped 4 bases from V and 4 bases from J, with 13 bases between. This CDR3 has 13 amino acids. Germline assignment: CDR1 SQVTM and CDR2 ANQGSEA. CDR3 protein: CSVAPGASYGYTF. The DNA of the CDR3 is TGCAGCGTTGCCCCAGGAGCTTCCTATGGCTACACCTTC.

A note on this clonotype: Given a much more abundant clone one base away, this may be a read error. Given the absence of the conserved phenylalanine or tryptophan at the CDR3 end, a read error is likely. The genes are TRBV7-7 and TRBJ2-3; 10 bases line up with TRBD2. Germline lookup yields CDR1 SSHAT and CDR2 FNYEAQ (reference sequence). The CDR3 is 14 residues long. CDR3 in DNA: TGTGCTAGCAGTCGAGCGGGAGGGGTAGATACGCAGTATCTT. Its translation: CASSRAGGVDTQYL.

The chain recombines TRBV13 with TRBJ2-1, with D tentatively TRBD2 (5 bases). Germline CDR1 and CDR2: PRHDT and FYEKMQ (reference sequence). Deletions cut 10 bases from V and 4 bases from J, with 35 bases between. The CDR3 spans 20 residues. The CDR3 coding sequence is TGTGCCATGGGCTCCAGGCTCCTCGCGGATACGATTACGGGGTACAATGAGCAGTTCTTC. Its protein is CAMGSRLLADTITGYNEQFF.